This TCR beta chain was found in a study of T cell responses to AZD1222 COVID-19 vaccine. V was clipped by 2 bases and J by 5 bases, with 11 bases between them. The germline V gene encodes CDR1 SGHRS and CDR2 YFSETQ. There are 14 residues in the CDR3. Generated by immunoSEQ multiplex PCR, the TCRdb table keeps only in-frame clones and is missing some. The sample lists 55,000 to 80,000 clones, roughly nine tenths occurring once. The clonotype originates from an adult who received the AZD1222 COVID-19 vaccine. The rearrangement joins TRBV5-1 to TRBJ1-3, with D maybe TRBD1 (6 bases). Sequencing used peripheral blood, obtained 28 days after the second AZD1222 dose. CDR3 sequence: CASSFEGTRNTIYF. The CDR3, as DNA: TGCGCCAGCAGCTTTGAGGGGACAAGAAACACCATATATTTT. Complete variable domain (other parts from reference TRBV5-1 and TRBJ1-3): KAGVTQTPRYLIKTRGQQVTLSCSPISGHRSVSWYQQTPGQGLQFLFEYFSETQRNKGNFPGRFSGRQFSNSRSEMNVSTLELGDSALYLCASSFEGTRNTIYFGEGSWLTVV.